This TCR beta chain is from a study of T cell responses to AZD1222 COVID-19 vaccine (dated by TCRdb to the early 2020s). With respect to the entire study: TCR sequencing was performed for about 250 trial participants, of whom some 200 were given two doses of AZD1222 and 26 were given two doses of MenACWY control vaccine. Trial participants were enrolled into age subgroups of 18-55, 56-69 and 70-plus years, which contained around 140, 26 and 57 TCR-sequenced participants, respectively. Beyond this particular receptor, the publication reports: The whole spike protein was spanned by vaccine-associated CD4 TCRs, and dominant responses were seen in regions 160-218 and 743-854. The 56-69-year group was small, and its depth increase did not reach significance, likely because of low power. Participants were mostly white British and included more females than males, and it was suggested by the authors that clonal diversity may have been underestimated. Because no day 14 peak-response samples were available, the repertoires could be characterized only after the peak T cell response. Reportedly, almost half of the unique spike-specific TCRs recognized epitopes lying outside the regions that are mutated in the B.1.351 and B.1.1.7 variants. Conclusions about previously exposed vaccinees are limited because only five to seven AZD1222 recipients were SARS-CoV-2 seropositive at baseline. After two AZD1222 doses, both the breadth and the depth of spike-specific TCRs were significantly higher than at day 0 and than in MenACWY recipients.

The CDR3 regions of human TCRbeta chains were analyzed by immunosequencing. In the original analysis: Repertoire TCRs were matched against a reference library of SARS-CoV-2-specific TCRs generated with the MIRA antigen-specificity platform. Breadth meant the fraction of unique TCRs that were SARS-CoV-2-associated, whereas depth meant the fraction of total T cells that were SARS-CoV-2-associated. Using the MIRA data, every spike-specific TCR was mapped to the spike region that the TCR reacted to and assigned to either a CD4 or a CD8 class. Log10-transformed breadth and depth values were compared by one-way ANOVA with Sidak's multiple comparisons tests. In its TCRdb copy, this immuneACCESS table keeps in-frame sequences only and misses some clones. Where compared with another copy, unresolved V genes explain less than half of these, and the others have no known cause. That table gives V, J and clone size, and the DNA gave D and trimming. In this sample the table shows 97,000 or so clones, roughly 90% of which occur a single time. The leading ten clones occupy around 8.6% of the sample.

The meaning of the sample's time point label: about 28 days (+/-7) after the second vaccine dose. AZD1222 recipients with second doses at about 4 weeks or about 12 weeks were pooled, because spike-specific TCR depth and breadth did not differ between schedules. The vaccinee samples were drawn from two UK trials, COV001 and COV002, one of which was a single-blind randomized controlled phase 2/3 trial testing AZD1222 (ChAdOx1 nCoV-19) in healthy adults. Trial participant PBMC samples were collected at day 0 and day 28 after the second dose for TCRbeta chain sequencing. The CDR3 starts with the cysteine, ends with the phenylalanine, and has 17 residues. Kept here is only the CDR3 DNA, which spans 51 bases and is read in frame from base 1. Via the germline V gene, CDR1 is SGHRS and CDR2 YFSETQ. Points on this clone: What antigen it recognizes has not been identified. At one of its ends the junction is not consistent with the germline gene, which may arise from a read error.

Sequences were derived from peripheral blood, sampled 28 days after the second AZD1222 dose. The rearranged segments are TRBV5-1 and TRBJ2-1; 10 bases in the middle match TRBD2. The receptor comes from an adult who received the AZD1222 COVID-19 vaccine. The CDR3 reads CASSTAAGGPSHNEQFF. The bases read TGCGCCAGCAGCACCGCAGCGGGAGGGCCCTCCCACAATGAGCAGTTCTTC.